The clone carrying this T cell receptor beta chain was observed a handful of times. Categorization into cohorts depended on clinical history that participants reported. These data belong to a study of blood T cell repertoires in COVID-19. Method: immunoSEQ multiplex PCR; TCRdb's copy keeps in-frame clones and lacks some. Seen here are roughly 250,000 clones, 75% to 95% observed once, and the top ten hold about 1.9%. Germline CDR1 is MNHNY and CDR2 is SVGAGI (reference sequence). Trimming removed 2 bases from V and 5 bases from J, with 12 bases in between. The CDR3 is made up of 14 amino acids. Material: PBMCs or T cells enriched from blood (not recorded which). This clonotype was obtained from a woman aged 18-29 years who had recovered from COVID-19. The chain employs TRBV6-6 and TRBJ1-1, with D possibly matching TRBD1 (5 bases). As DNA, the CDR3 is TGTGCCAGCAGTTACGACGGGGGACGAACTGAAGCTTTCTTT. Translation gives CASSYDGGRTEAFF.